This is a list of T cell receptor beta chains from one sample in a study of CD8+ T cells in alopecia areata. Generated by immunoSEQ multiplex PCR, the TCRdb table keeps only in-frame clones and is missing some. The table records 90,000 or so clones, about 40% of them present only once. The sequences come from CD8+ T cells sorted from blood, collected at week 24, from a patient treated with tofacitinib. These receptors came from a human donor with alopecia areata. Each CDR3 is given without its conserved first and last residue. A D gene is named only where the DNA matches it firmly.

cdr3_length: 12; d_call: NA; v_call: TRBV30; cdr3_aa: AWTGIQTSYEQY
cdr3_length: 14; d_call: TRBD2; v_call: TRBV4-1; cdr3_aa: ASSQVLAGGINEQY
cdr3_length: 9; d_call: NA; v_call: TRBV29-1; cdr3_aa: SVRNTGELF
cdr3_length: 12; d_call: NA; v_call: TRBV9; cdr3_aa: ASSVAGDHQPQH
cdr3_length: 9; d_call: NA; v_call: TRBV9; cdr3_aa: ASSDNYEQY
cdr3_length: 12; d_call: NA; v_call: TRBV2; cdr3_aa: ASSGGRGSGELF
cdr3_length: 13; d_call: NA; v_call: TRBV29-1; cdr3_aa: SVVLEGFLGDEQF
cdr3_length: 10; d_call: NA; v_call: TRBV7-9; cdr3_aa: ASSLADEKLF
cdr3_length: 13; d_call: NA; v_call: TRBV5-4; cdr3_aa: ASSFYRELIDTQY
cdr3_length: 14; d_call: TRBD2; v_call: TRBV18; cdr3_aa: ASSPPGLALYHEQY
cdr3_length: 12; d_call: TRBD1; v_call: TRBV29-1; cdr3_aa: SLTHRGRNQPQH